The sequence of this T cell receptor (beta chain) was determined in a study of cytomegalovirus exposure and HLA in healthy donors. At the time of sampling, donors were nominally healthy, though unrecorded immune exposures were likely. Study-wide findings and caveats: Most TCRs appeared rarely, but some public TCRs recurred in many donors. A later analysis by the authors found several of the most significant clusters apparently linked to common viral pathogens.

As regards this clone: What it binds is unknown.

The PCR made use of 60 Vbeta and 13 Jbeta primers. Method: immunoSEQ multiplex PCR; TCRdb's copy keeps in-frame clones and lacks some. The table records roughly 76,000 clones, roughly 90% of them present only once. Germline values: CDR1 MDHEN, CDR2 SYDVKM. V shed 1 base and J shed 0 bases, with 10 bases lying between them. The CDR3 length is 15 residues. The clonotype comes from a woman aged 25 to 39 in good health and CMV-seronegative. The chain combines TRBV28 with TRBJ2-7; D may be TRBD2 (5 bases). The sequenced sample consisted of PBMCs. The DNA for the CDR3 is TGTGCCAGCAGTTTATTTGCGGGTCCCTCCTACGAGCAGTACTTC. Amino acid sequence: CASSLFAGPSYEQYF.